This TCR beta chain is drawn from a study of T cells in tuberculosis. The CDR3 spans 15 residues. Trimming cost V 5 bases and J 2 bases; bases outside gene matches: 6. The germline CDR1 and CDR2 sequences are SGHAT and FQNNGV. Sequencing was performed with immunoSEQ multiplex PCR; in TCRdb, only in-frame clones are kept and a portion is missing. The sample shows about 24,000 clones, nearly 97% of them seen only once. The sequence came from a donor between 10 and 35 years old with latent tuberculosis or without tuberculosis infection. The specimen was PBMCs. The chain employs TRBV11-2 and TRBJ2-5; 9 bases are shared with TRBD1. CDR3 sequence reads: CASSTGTGRQETQYF. The DNA of the CDR3 is TGTGCCAGCAGCACCGGGACAGGGCGGCAAGAGACCCAGTACTTC.